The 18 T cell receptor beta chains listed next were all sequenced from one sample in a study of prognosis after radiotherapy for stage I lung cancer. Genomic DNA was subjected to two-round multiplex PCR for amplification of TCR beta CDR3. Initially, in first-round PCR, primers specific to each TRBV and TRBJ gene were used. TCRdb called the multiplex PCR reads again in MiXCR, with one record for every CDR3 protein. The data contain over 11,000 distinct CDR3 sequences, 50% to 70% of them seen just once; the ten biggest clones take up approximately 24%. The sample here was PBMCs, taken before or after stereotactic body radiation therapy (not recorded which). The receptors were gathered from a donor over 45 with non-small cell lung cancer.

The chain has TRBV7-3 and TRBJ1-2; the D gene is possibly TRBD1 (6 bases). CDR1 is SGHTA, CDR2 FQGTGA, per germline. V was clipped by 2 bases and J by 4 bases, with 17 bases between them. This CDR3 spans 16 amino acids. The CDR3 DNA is TGTGCCAGCAGCTTAGGGGGCGGGGGGCGGATCTATGGCTACACCTTC. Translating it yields CASSLGGGGRIYGYTF.

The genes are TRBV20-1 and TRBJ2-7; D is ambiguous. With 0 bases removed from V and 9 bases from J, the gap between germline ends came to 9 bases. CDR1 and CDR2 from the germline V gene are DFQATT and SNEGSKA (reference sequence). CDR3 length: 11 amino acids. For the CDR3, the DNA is TGCAGTGCTAGAGATTTAATAGGGCAGTACTTC. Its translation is CSARDLIGQYF.

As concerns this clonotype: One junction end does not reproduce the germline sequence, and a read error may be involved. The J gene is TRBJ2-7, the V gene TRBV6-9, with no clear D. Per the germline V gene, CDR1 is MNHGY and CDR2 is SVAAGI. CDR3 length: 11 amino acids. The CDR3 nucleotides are TGTGCCAGCAGTTACTCTTACGAGAAGTACTTC. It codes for CASSYSYEKYF.

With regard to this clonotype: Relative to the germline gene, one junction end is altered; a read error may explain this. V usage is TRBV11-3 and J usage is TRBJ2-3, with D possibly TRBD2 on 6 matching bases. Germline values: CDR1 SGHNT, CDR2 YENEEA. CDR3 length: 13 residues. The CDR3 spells CASSTRGLDKQYF. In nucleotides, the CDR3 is TGTGCCAGCAGCACCCGGGGGTTGGATAAGCAGTATTTT.

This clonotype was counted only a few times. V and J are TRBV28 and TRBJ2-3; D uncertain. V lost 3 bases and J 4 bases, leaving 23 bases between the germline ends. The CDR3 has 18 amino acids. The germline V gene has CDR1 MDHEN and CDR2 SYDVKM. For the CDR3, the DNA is TGTGCCAGCAGTTTCCCCCCGTCAACAGTAGACGACCCAGATACGCAGTATTTT. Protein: CASSFPPSTVDDPDTQYF.

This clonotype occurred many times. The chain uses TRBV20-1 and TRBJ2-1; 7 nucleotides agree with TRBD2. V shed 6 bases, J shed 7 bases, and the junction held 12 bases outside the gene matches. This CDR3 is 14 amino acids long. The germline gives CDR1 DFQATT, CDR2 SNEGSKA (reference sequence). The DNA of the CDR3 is TGCAGTGCCATGGACCCGTCCGGGGGGAATGAGCAGTTCTTC. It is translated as CSAMDPSGGNEQFF.

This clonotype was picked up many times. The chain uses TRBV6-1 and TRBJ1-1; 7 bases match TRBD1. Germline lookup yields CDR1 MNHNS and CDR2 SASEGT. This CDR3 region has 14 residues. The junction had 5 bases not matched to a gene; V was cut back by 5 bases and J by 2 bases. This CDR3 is CASSLGQQNTEAFF. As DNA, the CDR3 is TGTGCCAGCAGTCTGGGACAGCAAAACACTGAAGCTTTCTTT.

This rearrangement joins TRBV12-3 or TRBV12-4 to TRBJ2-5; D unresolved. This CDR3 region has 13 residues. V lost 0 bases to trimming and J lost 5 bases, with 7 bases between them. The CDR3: CASSLAQPETQYF. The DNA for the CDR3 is TGTGCCAGCAGTTTAGCCCAACCGGAGACCCAGTACTTC.

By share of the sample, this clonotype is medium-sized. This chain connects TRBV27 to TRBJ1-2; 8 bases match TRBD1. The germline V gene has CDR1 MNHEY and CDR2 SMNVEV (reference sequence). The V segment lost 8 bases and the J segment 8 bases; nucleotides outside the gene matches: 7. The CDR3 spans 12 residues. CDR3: CASGQGRYGYTF. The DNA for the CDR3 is TGTGCCAGCGGACAGGGCCGTTACGGCTACACCTTC.

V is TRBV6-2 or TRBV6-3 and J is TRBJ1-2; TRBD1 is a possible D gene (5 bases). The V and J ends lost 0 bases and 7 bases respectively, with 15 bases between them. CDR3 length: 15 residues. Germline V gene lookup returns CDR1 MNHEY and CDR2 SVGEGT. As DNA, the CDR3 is TGTGCCAGCAGTTACTCGAATCGGCAGGGAGTTGGCTACACCTTC. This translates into CASSYSNRQGVGYTF.

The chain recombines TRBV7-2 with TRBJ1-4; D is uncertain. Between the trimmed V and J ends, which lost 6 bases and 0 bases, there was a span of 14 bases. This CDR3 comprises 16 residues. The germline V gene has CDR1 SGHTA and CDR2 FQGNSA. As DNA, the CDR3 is TGTGCCAGCAGTCTTAACAGCCCTTCAACTAATGAAAAACTGTTTTTT. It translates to CASSLNSPSTNEKLFF.

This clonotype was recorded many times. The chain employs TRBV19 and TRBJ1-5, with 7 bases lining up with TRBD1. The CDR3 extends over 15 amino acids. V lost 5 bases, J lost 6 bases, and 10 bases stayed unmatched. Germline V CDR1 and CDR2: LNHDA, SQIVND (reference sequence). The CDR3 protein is CASSVQQGNGQPQHF. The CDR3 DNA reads TGTGCCAGTAGTGTCCAACAGGGGAACGGTCAGCCCCAGCATTTT.

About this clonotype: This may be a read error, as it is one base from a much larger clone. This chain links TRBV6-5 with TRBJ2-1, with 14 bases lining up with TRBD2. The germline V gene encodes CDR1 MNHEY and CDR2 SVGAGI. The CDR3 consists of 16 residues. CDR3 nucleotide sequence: TGTGCCAGCAGTTGGGGACTAGCGGGAGTTCGTAGTGAGCGGTTCTTC. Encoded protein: CASSWGLAGVRSERFF.

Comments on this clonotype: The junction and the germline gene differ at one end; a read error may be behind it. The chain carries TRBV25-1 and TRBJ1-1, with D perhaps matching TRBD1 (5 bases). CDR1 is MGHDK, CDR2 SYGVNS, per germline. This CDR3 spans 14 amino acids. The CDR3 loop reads CAISVGTSNTEAFF. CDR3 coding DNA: TGTGCCATCAGTGTAGGGACGTCGAACACTGAAGCTTTCTTT.

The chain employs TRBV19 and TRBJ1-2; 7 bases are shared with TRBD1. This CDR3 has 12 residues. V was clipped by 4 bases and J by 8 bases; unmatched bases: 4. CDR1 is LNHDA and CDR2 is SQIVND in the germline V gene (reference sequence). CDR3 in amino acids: CASSTDRAGYTF. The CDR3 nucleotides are TGTGCCAGTAGTACAGACAGGGCCGGCTACACCTTC.

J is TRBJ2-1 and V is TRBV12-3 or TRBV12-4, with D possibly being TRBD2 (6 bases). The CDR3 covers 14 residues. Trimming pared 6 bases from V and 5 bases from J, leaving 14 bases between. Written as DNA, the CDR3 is TGTGCCAGCAGACGGGACTCGATGAACAATGAGCAGTTCTTC. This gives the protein CASRRDSMNNEQFF.

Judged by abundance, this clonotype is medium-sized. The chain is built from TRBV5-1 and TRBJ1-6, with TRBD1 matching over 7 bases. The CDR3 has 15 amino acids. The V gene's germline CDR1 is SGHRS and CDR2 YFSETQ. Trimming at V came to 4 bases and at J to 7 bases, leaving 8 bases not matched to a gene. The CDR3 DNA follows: TGCGCCAGCAGCATAGATGGACAGGAAAATTCACCCCTCCACTTT. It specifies CASSIDGQENSPLHF.

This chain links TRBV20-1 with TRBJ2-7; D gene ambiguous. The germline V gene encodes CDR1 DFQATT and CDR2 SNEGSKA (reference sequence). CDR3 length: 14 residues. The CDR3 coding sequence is TGCAGCCCACGGAAGGCAGGTTACTCCTACGAGCAGTACTTC. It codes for CSPRKAGYSYEQYF.